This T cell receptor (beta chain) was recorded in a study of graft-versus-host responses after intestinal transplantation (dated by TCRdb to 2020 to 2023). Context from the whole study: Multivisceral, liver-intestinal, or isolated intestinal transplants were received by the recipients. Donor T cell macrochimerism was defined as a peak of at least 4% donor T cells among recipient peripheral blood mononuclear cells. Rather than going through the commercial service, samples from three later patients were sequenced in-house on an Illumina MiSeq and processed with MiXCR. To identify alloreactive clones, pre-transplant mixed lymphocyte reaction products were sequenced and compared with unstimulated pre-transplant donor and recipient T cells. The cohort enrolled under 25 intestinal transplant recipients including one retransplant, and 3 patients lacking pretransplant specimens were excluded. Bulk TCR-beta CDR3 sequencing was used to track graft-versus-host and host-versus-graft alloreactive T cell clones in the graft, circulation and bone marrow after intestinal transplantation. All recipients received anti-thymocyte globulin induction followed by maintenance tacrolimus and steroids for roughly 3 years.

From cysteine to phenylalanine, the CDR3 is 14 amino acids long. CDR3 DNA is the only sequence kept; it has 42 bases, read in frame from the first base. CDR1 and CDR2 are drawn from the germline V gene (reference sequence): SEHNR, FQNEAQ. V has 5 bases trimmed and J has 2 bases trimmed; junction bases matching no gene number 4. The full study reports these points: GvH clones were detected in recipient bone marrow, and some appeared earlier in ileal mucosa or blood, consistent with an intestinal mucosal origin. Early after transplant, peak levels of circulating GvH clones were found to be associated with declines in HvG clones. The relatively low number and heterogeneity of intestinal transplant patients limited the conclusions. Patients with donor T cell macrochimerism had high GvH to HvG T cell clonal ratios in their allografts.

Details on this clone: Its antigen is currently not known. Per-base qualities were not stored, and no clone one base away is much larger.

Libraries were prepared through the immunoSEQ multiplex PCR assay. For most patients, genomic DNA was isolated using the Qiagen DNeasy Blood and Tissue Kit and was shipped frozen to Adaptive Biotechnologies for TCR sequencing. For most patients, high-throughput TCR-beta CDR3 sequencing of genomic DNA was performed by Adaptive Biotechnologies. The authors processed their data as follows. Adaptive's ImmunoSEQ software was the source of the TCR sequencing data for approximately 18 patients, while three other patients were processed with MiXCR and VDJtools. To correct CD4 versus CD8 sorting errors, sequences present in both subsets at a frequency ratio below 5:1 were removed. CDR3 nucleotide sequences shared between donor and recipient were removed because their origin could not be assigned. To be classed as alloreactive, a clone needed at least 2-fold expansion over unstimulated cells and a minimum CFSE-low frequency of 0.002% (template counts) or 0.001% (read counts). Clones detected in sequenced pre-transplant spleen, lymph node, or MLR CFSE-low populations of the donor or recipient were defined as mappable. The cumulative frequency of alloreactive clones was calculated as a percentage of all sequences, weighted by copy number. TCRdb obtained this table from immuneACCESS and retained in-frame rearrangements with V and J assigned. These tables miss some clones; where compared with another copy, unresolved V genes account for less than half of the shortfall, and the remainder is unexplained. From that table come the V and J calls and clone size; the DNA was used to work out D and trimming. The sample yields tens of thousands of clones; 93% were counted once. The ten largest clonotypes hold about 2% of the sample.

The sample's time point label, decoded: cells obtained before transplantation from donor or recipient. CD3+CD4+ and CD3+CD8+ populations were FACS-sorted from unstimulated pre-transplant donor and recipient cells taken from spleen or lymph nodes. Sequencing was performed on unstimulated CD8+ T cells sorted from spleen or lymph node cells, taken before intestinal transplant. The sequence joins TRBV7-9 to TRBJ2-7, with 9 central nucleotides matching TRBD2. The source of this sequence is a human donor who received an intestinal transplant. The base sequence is TGTGCCAGCAGCCCTCCTAGCGGGGCCTACGAGCAGTACTTC. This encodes CASSPPSGAYEQYF. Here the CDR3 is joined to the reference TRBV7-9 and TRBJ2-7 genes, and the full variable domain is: DTGVSQNPRHKITKRGQNVTFRCDPISEHNRLYWYRQTLGQGPEFLTYFQNEAQLEKSRLLSDRFSAERPKGSFSTLEIQRTEQGDSAMYLCASSPPSGAYEQYFGPGTRLTVT.